Below, 22 T cell receptor beta chains from the same sample are listed, as sequenced in a study of shared clonotypes between healthy human individuals. The protocol was immunoSEQ multiplex PCR, while the TCRdb copy is restricted to in-frame clones and leaves out a portion. The sample holds about 1 million clones, approximately 70% seen once. Sequencing was performed on memory CD4+ T cells sorted from blood. The subset is: CD45RA-negative fraction. All receptors come from a man aged 18 to 35 in good health.

V usage is TRBV5-4 and J usage is TRBJ1-1; no reliable D call. Trimming took 3 bases from V and 5 from J, leaving 17 bases between them. There are 15 residues in the CDR3. The germline V gene encodes CDR1 SGHNT and CDR2 YYREEE (reference sequence). CDR3 residues: CASSSGRTGRTEAFF. CDR3 coding DNA: TGTGCCAGCAGCTCTGGGAGGACGGGGAGGACTGAAGCTTTCTTT. The variable domain in full, with the rest retrieved from reference TRBV5-4 and TRBJ1-1, is ETGVTQSPTHLIKTRGQQVTLRCSSQSGHNTVSWYQQALGQGPQFIFQYYREEENGRGNFPPRFSGLQFPNYSSELNVNALELDDSALYLCASSSGRTGRTEAFFGQGTRLTVV.

The rearrangement joins TRBV11-2 to TRBJ2-5, with unresolved D. Germline-derived CDR1 and CDR2 are SGHAT and FQNNGV. Between the trimmed V and J ends, which lost 0 bases and 5 bases, there was a span of 13 bases. The length of the CDR3 is 15 residues. CDR3 in amino acids: CASSLEGWARETQYF. CDR3 DNA: TGTGCCAGCAGCTTAGAAGGATGGGCCCGGGAGACCCAGTACTTC.

V gene TRBV9 combines with J gene TRBJ1-5, with D possibly TRBD1 on 6 matching bases. The CDR3 extends over 14 amino acids. The germline V and J ends were trimmed by 4 bases and 5 bases, with 13 bases remaining between them. In germline, CDR1 is SGDLS, CDR2 YYNGEE. CDR3 residues: CASSSQDRDQPQHF. The CDR3 nucleotides read TGTGCCAGCAGCTCCCAGGACAGAGATCAGCCCCAGCATTTT.

The chain uses TRBV7-2 and TRBJ2-5, with D perhaps matching TRBD1 (6 bases). The length of the CDR3 is 15 residues. Deletions cut 4 bases from V and 2 bases from J, with 14 bases between. Germline V gene sequence: CDR1 SGHTA, CDR2 FQGNSA. CDR3 nucleotides: TGTGCCAGCAGCTCTATCCCCGGACAGCAAGAGACCCAGTACTTC. Translating it yields CASSSIPGQQETQYF.

Concerning this clone itself: The junction shows a germline mismatch at one end, possibly a read error. This chain uses TRBV5-4 with TRBJ2-1; TRBD1 agrees at 11 bases. The length of the CDR3 is 15 residues. Germline V gives CDR1 SGHNT, CDR2 YYREEE (reference sequence). Here the CDR3 reads CASSLDRGQYNEQFF. The CDR3 DNA follows: TGTGCCAGCAGTTTGGACAGGGGGCAATACAATGAGCAGTTCTTC.

CDR3 amino acids: CAWSVWGLSGNTIYF. CDR3 DNA sequence: TGTGCCTGGAGTGTATGGGGGTTGTCCGGAAACACCATATATTTT. This chain uses TRBV30 with TRBJ1-3; D may be TRBD1 (5 bases). The germline V gene encodes CDR1 GTSNPN and CDR2 SVGIG (reference sequence). V lost 0 bases, J lost 4 bases, and 13 bases lay in between. This CDR3 region has 15 residues.

The table lists this clone with a few counts. V gene TRBV5-1 combines with J gene TRBJ2-7, with 12 bases matching TRBD2. Germline-derived CDR1 and CDR2 are SGHRS and YFSETQ. This CDR3 contains 14 residues. V lost 5 bases and J lost 2; bases outside the gene matches: 2. The CDR3: CASRPSGGAYEQYF. The CDR3 bases are TGCGCCAGCAGGCCTAGCGGGGGGGCCTACGAGCAGTACTTC. The full variable domain, rest sourced from reference TRBV5-1 and TRBJ2-7, is KAGVTQTPRYLIKTRGQQVTLSCSPISGHRSVSWYQQTPGQGLQFLFEYFSETQRNKGNFPGRFSGRQFSNSRSEMNVSTLELGDSALYLCASRPSGGAYEQYFGPGTRLTVT.

J is TRBJ2-2 and V is TRBV11-1; perhaps D is TRBD1 or TRBD2 (5 bases each). Germline V lookup: CDR1 SGHAT, CDR2 FQDESV (reference sequence). The CDR3 extends over 15 amino acids. The ends were cut back, 3 bases at V and 3 bases at J, with 11 bases in the middle. DNA of the CDR3: TGTGCCAGCAGCTTTGCCGGGACCTACACCGGGGAGCTGTTTTTT. Protein: CASSFAGTYTGELFF.

V is TRBV9 and J is TRBJ2-2; D is undetermined. This CDR3 contains 15 residues. V was cut by 0 bases and J by 4 bases, with 10 bases left in between. Looked up from germline, CDR1 is SGDLS and CDR2 is YYNGEE. CDR3 amino acids: CASSVAVWSTGELFF. The CDR3 nucleotides are TGTGCCAGCAGCGTAGCGGTGTGGAGCACCGGGGAGCTGTTTTTT. Together with reference TRBV9 and TRBJ2-2, the CDR3 gives the full variable domain: DSGVTQTPKHLITATGQRVTLRCSPRSGDLSVYWYQQSLDQGLQFLIQYYNGEERAKGNILERFSAQQFPDLHSELNLSSLELGDSALYFCASSVAVWSTGELFFGEGSRLTVL.

A single count supports this clone. The rearrangement uses TRBV7-3 and TRBJ2-1; tentative D call: TRBD2 (5 bases). Germline values: CDR1 SGHTA, CDR2 FQGTGA. This CDR3 contains 13 residues. The V end lost 4 bases, the J end lost 8 bases, and 12 bases lay between the germline ends. CDR3 sequence (DNA): TGTGCCAGCAGCTCCCCCGGGGAGTATGAGCAGTTCTTC. Translation: CASSSPGEYEQFF.

CDR3 nucleotides: TGCGCCAGCAGCTTGGCCCTGGGGGATGACGAGCAGTACTTC. This sequence encodes CASSLALGDDEQYF. The chain employs TRBV5-1 and TRBJ2-7; tentatively, D is TRBD1 or TRBD2 (5 bases each). This CDR3 has 14 amino acids. V lost 0 bases, J lost 5 bases, and 12 bases lay in between. CDR1 SGHRS and CDR2 YFSETQ come from the germline V gene.

A word on this clone: It is likely a read error: a sequence one base away is far more abundant. The V and J genes are TRBV28 and TRBJ1-5, with a weak D call TRBD1 (5 bases). The CDR3 is 15 amino acids. Germline V CDR1 and CDR2: MDHEN, SYDVKM. The CDR3 reads CASSSQGGSNRPQHF. In nucleotides, the CDR3 is TGTGCCAGCAGTTCCCAGGGAGGTAGCAATCGGCCCCAGCATTTT.

The J gene is TRBJ1-1, the V gene TRBV4-1, with a tentative D call TRBD1 (5 bases). CDR3 size: 15 residues. Germline lookup yields CDR1 MGHRA and CDR2 YSYEKL. V was trimmed by 0 bases and J by 8 bases, leaving 16 bases between them. The CDR3 loop is CASSQDPGTRREAFF. Written as DNA, the CDR3 is TGCGCCAGCAGCCAAGATCCTGGGACCCGGCGCGAAGCTTTCTTT.

Turning to this clone: A much larger clone is a single base away; this may be a read error. The same CDR3 arises from other DNA sequences in this sample as well. The chain employs TRBV5-1 and TRBJ2-5; D unresolved. Trimming removed 0 bases at V and 5 bases at J, with 5 bases between. The CDR3 extends over 12 amino acids. The germline V gene has CDR1 SGHRS and CDR2 YFSETQ. In DNA form, the CDR3 reads TGCGCCAGCAGCTTGGATCGGGAGACCCAGTACTTC. This sequence encodes CASSLDRETQYF.

This sequence joins TRBV6-5 and TRBJ2-7; the D is unclear. CDR1 is MNHEY and CDR2 is SVGAGI in the germline V gene. The V gene lost 0 bases and the J gene lost 0 bases, with 12 bases spanning the gap. The CDR3 is 16 residues long. The CDR3 nucleotides read TGTGCCAGCAGTTACTCGATTCCAAGAAGCTCCTACGAGCAGTACTTC. The encoded protein is CASSYSIPRSSYEQYF.

The V and J genes are TRBV19 and TRBJ1-3; possibly TRBD1 for D (5 bases). Germline CDR1 is LNHDA and CDR2 is SQIVND (reference sequence). The CDR3 length is 15 residues. V was cut by 5 bases and J by 3 bases, with 14 bases left in between. The CDR3 here is CASSAAQGYGNTIYF. CDR3 nucleotide sequence: TGTGCCAGTAGTGCCGCGCAGGGATATGGAAACACCATATATTTT.

V is TRBV15 and J is TRBJ2-1; possible D gene TRBD1, 5 bases. Germline V gene lookup returns CDR1 LNHNV and CDR2 YYDKDF (reference sequence). The CDR3 runs to 13 residues. V shed 3 bases and J shed 4 bases, with 7 bases lying between them. This CDR3 is CATSSQGYNEQFF. The CDR3 DNA sequence: TGTGCCACCAGCAGCCAGGGATACAATGAGCAGTTCTTC.

In its sample, this clone was seen many times. The rearrangement uses TRBV5-4 and TRBJ1-6; 9 bases agree with TRBD1. CDR1 SGHNT and CDR2 YYREEE come from the germline V gene (reference sequence). The CDR3 extends over 16 amino acids. After removal of 2 bases from V and 3 bases from J, the junction contained 3 bases not matched to a gene. The CDR3 loop is CASSLLTGGYNSPLHF. The CDR3 nucleotides are TGTGCCAGCAGCTTATTGACAGGGGGCTATAATTCACCCCTCCACTTT.

The chain employs TRBV7-3 and TRBJ2-1, with a weak D call TRBD2 (6 bases). This CDR3 has 15 residues. Germline V gives CDR1 SGHTA, CDR2 FQGTGA. Trimming stripped 1 base from V and 2 bases from J, with 9 bases between. CDR3: CASSLSGGTYNEQFF. The DNA of the CDR3 is TGTGCCAGCAGCTTAAGCGGAGGGACCTACAATGAGCAGTTCTTC.

This chain joins TRBV7-2 and TRBJ2-7; 11 nucleotides align to TRBD2. The CDR3 contains 13 residues. The V and J ends lost 2 bases and 7 bases, in that order; junction bases with no gene match: 1. Germline V gene lookup returns CDR1 SGHTA and CDR2 FQGNSA. The CDR3 region is CASSLPSGREQYF. The CDR3 DNA sequence: TGTGCCAGCAGCTTACCTAGCGGGAGGGAGCAGTACTTC. Filled out from reference TRBV7-2 and TRBJ2-7, the complete variable domain reads GAGVSQSPSNKVTEKGKDVELRCDPISGHTALYWYRQSLGQGLEFLIYFQGNSAPDKSGLPSDRFSAERTGGSVSTLTIQRTQQEDSAVYLCASSLPSGREQYFGPGTRLTVT.

The V and J genes are TRBV10-3 and TRBJ2-1, with 16 bases identical to TRBD2. The CDR3 sequence is 18 residues long. With 0 bases clipped from V and 3 bases from J, the junction kept 2 bases outside the gene matches. CDR1 and CDR2 from the germline V gene are ENHRY and SYGVKD. The CDR3 protein is CAISESGTSGGVYNEQFF. CDR3 nucleotides: TGTGCCATCAGTGAGTCAGGGACTAGCGGGGGGGTCTACAATGAGCAGTTCTTC.

J is TRBJ2-3 and V is TRBV5-6, with 11 bases that match TRBD2. Germline CDR1 and CDR2: SGHDT and YYEEEE. The J segment lost 2 bases and the V segment lost 2 bases, leaving 4 bases of the junction unmatched. CDR3 size: 16 residues. The CDR3, as DNA: TGTGCCAGCAGCTTACCACTAGCGGGGGTCACAGATACGCAGTATTTT. Protein: CASSLPLAGVTDTQYF. The full variable domain, its missing parts supplied by reference TRBV5-6 and TRBJ2-3, is DAGVTQSPTHLIKTRGQQVTLRCSPKSGHDTVSWYQQALGQGPQFIFQYYEEEERQRGNFPDRFSGHQFPNYSSELNVNALLLGDSALYLCASSLPLAGVTDTQYFGPGTRLTVL.